Listed here are 21 T cell receptor beta chains from one sample, sequenced in a study of shared clonotypes between healthy human individuals (dated by TCRdb to 2019 to 2021). The library was prepared using the immunoSEQ multiplex PCR assay. The table was pulled from immuneACCESS by TCRdb, which kept in-frame rearrangements only. Such tables lose some clones; where checked, under half of the loss comes from unresolved V genes, and the rest has no known cause. The sample profile shows 2 million to 2.5 million clones; about 95% of them were found once. The top ten clonotypes cover around 1.1% of the sample. CD8 naive samples were obtained by positive selection for CCR7 among CD45RO-negative cells, yielding a CD45RA+CCR7+ population from which TemRA cells were excluded. Sequencing was carried out using naive CD8+ T cells sorted from blood. According to the study, the label for this sample's cell subset or site signals: CD45RA+CCR7+. The receptors stem from a man in his late teens or twenties in good health.

This rearrangement joins TRBV5-6 to TRBJ1-5, with D maybe TRBD1 (5 bases). The V and J ends lost 0 bases and 3 bases respectively, with 10 bases between them. The CDR3 extends over 15 amino acids. Germline V lookup: CDR1 SGHDT, CDR2 YYEEEE. CDR3 sequence reads: CASSLADSFNQPQHF. In DNA, the CDR3 is TGTGCCAGCAGCTTGGCTGACAGTTTCAATCAGCCCCAGCATTTT.

For this clone: The identical CDR3 is also encoded by other nucleotide sequences in the sample. The V and J genes are TRBV5-1 and TRBJ2-1, with a possible D match to TRBD2 (6 bases). V was trimmed by 0 bases and J by 4 bases, leaving 11 bases between them. This CDR3 is built from 15 residues. The germline gives CDR1 SGHRS, CDR2 YFSETQ. This CDR3 reads CASSLAQGLYNEQFF. Written as DNA, the CDR3 is TGCGCCAGCAGCTTGGCCCAGGGACTGTACAATGAGCAGTTCTTC.

V is TRBV5-4 and J is TRBJ2-3, with TRBD2 matching 15 bases. Germline V CDR1 and CDR2: SGHNT, YYREEE (reference sequence). The CDR3 is 18 amino acids. V shed 3 bases, J shed 4 bases, and the junction held 9 bases outside the gene matches. The CDR3 sequence: CASSSGLAGGSVADTQYF. The CDR3 DNA reads TGTGCCAGCAGCTCCGGACTAGCGGGGGGGTCGGTGGCAGATACGCAGTATTTT.

The chain employs TRBV19 and TRBJ1-1, with 7 positions matching TRBD1. V shed 7 bases, J shed 2 bases, and the junction held 10 bases outside the gene matches. The CDR3 has 15 residues. CDR1 LNHDA and CDR2 SQIVND come from the germline V gene (reference sequence). This chain's CDR3 is CASTDRENINTEAFF. As DNA, the CDR3 is TGTGCCAGTACCGACAGGGAAAACATAAACACTGAAGCTTTCTTT.

The chain links TRBV9 to TRBJ2-1; 16 bases map to TRBD2. This CDR3 region has 19 residues. Germline CDR1 is SGDLS and CDR2 is YYNGEE. V gave up 4 bases and J gave up 2 bases; unmatched junction bases: 9. CDR3 bases: TGTGCCAGCAGCTCAACGGGACTAGCGGGGGGGCCTCCCTACAATGAGCAGTTCTTC. Translated: CASSSTGLAGGPPYNEQFF. Supplemented by reference TRBV9 and TRBJ2-1, the full variable domain reads DSGVTQTPKHLITATGQRVTLRCSPRSGDLSVYWYQQSLDQGLQFLIQYYNGEERAKGNILERFSAQQFPDLHSELNLSSLELGDSALYFCASSSTGLAGGPPYNEQFFGPGTRLTVL.

On this clone itself: This CDR3 is also generated by other DNA sequences in the sample. The J gene is TRBJ2-7, the V gene TRBV11-2, with a weak D call TRBD2 (6 bases). The V end was cut by 1 base, the J end by 2 bases, with 6 bases between. This CDR3 region has 13 residues. The germline V gene encodes CDR1 SGHAT and CDR2 FQNNGV. The DNA for the CDR3 is TGTGCCAGCAGCTTAGGGACTACCTACGAGCAGTACTTC. It specifies CASSLGTTYEQYF.

The CDR3 loop is CASSLGPDGDYGYTF. CDR3 sequence (DNA): TGTGCCAGCAGCTTAGGGCCGGATGGGGACTATGGCTACACCTTC. The chain joins TRBV11-2 to TRBJ1-2; unclear D gene. V lost 1 base and J 3 bases, leaving 12 bases between the germline ends. CDR1 SGHAT and CDR2 FQNNGV come from the germline V gene. This CDR3 spans 15 amino acids.

The chain combines TRBV27 with TRBJ2-7; perhaps TRBD1 as D (6 bases). The CDR3 is 13 residues long. CDR1 is MNHEY and CDR2 is SMNVEV in the germline V gene (reference sequence). The V end was cut by 7 bases, the J end by 4 bases, with 14 bases between. The CDR3 here is CASNGAGEYEQYF. The DNA for the CDR3 is TGTGCCAGCAATGGGGCAGGGGAATACGAGCAGTACTTC.

This clone was observed a few times. This sequence joins TRBV4-1 and TRBJ2-7, with D hard to call. CDR1 is MGHRA, CDR2 YSYEKL, per germline. This CDR3 contains 15 residues. Deletions cut 1 base from V and 0 bases from J, with 10 bases between. CDR3 region: CASSQAKIDSYEQYF. The CDR3 DNA is TGCGCCAGCAGCCAAGCTAAGATCGACTCCTACGAGCAGTACTTC.

J is TRBJ2-7 and V is TRBV29-1; D uncertain. Looked up from germline, CDR1 is SQVTM and CDR2 is ANQGSEA. The length of the CDR3 is 13 residues. Trimming left V 2 bases short and J 5 bases short, with 13 bases between. The CDR3 loop reads CSVELPVGDEQYF. As DNA, the CDR3 is TGCAGCGTTGAATTACCCGTCGGAGACGAGCAGTACTTC.

This clone was counted a single time. The V gene is TRBV19, the J gene TRBJ2-3; D is ambiguous. The CDR3 sequence is 13 residues long. Looked up from germline, CDR1 is LNHDA and CDR2 is SQIVND (reference sequence). V gave up 5 bases and J gave up 6 bases, with 12 bases separating them. CDR3 residues: CASSFSLADTQYF. For the CDR3, the DNA is TGTGCCAGTAGTTTTTCCTTGGCTGATACGCAGTATTTT. The variable domain in full, completed from reference TRBV19 and TRBJ2-3, reads DGGITQSPKYLFRKEGQNVTLSCEQNLNHDAMYWYRQDPGQGLRLIYYSQIVNDFQKGDIAEGYSVSREKKESFPLTVTSAQKNPTAFYLCASSFSLADTQYFGPGTRLTVL.

J is TRBJ1-4 and V is TRBV19, with D maybe TRBD1 (6 bases). The CDR3 totals 16 residues. The ends were cut back, 7 bases at V and 0 bases at J, with 15 bases in the middle. Per germline, CDR1 LNHDA and CDR2 SQIVND (reference sequence). CDR3 sequence: CASTGKGGTTNEKLFF. DNA for the CDR3: TGTGCCAGTACAGGGAAGGGGGGTACAACTAATGAAAAACTGTTTTTT. Looking up the rest from reference TRBV19 and TRBJ1-4 gives the full variable domain: DGGITQSPKYLFRKEGQNVTLSCEQNLNHDAMYWYRQDPGQGLRLIYYSQIVNDFQKGDIAEGYSVSREKKESFPLTVTSAQKNPTAFYLCASTGKGGTTNEKLFFGSGTQLSVL.

This chain connects TRBV27 to TRBJ2-7; D unclear. The CDR3 contains 15 residues. Trimming removed 5 bases at V and 4 bases at J, with 18 bases between. The germline CDR1 and CDR2 sequences are MNHEY and SMNVEV (reference sequence). CDR3 amino acids: CASSPIDLGVYEQYF. CDR3 bases: TGTGCCAGCAGTCCCATCGACCTTGGGGTATACGAGCAGTACTTC.

The rearrangement uses TRBV19 and TRBJ2-1, with a weak D call TRBD1 (6 bases). The germline V gene encodes CDR1 LNHDA and CDR2 SQIVND (reference sequence). The V and J ends lost 5 bases and 0 bases respectively, with 8 bases between them. The CDR3 length is 14 residues. CDR3 DNA sequence: TGTGCCAGTAGTCCGACAGGCTCCTACAATGAGCAGTTCTTC. Amino acid sequence: CASSPTGSYNEQFF.

This sequence joins TRBV9 and TRBJ1-5; D is ambiguous. The germline V gene has CDR1 SGDLS and CDR2 YYNGEE. Trimming shortened V by 4 bases and J by 3 bases, and 11 bases separated the two germline ends. This CDR3 has 14 amino acids. CDR3 region: CASSRLGPNQPQHF. The CDR3 DNA follows: TGTGCCAGCAGCCGACTCGGGCCCAATCAGCCCCAGCATTTT.

This clone appeared once. The chain carries TRBV9 and TRBJ2-2; D ambiguous. This CDR3 has 15 amino acids. V shed 3 bases and J shed 7 bases, with 16 bases lying between them. Germline-derived CDR1 and CDR2 are SGDLS and YYNGEE. CDR3 residues: CASSAPRHHDGELFF. The CDR3 DNA follows: TGTGCCAGCAGCGCCCCCCGACACCACGACGGGGAGCTGTTTTTT.

To note about this clone: The junction departs from germline at one end; a sequencing error may be responsible. This chain joins TRBV7-2 and TRBJ1-6; no firm D call. The germline CDR1 and CDR2 sequences are SGHTA and FQGNSA. CDR3 size: 13 residues. This CDR3 reads CASSPLHNSPLRF. DNA of the CDR3: TGTGCCAGCAGCCCCCTGCACAATTCACCCCTCCGCTTT.

This clone was counted between two and nine times. V gene TRBV9 combines with J gene TRBJ1-3; D is possibly TRBD1 (5 bases). This CDR3 contains 15 residues. Germline CDR1 is SGDLS and CDR2 is YYNGEE. V was trimmed by 4 bases and J by 2 bases, leaving 13 bases between them. Written as DNA, the CDR3 is TGTGCCAGCAGCAACGACAGCTTAACTGGAAACACCATATATTTT. Its protein product is CASSNDSLTGNTIYF.

The chain has TRBV25-1 and TRBJ1-6; D call uncertain. Per germline, CDR1 MGHDK and CDR2 SYGVNS. V lost 1 base and J 15 bases, leaving 10 bases between the germline ends. CDR3 length: 12 amino acids. The CDR3 reads CASSEFPEILHF. CDR3 sequence (DNA): TGTGCCAGCAGTGAATTCCCTGAGATCCTCCACTTT.

The chain employs TRBV5-3 and TRBJ1-6; a weak D match, TRBD1 (6 bases). TRBV5-3 belongs to the ORF category, with a function that is uncertain. CDR3 length: 13 residues. V was shortened by 10 bases and J by 6 bases, with 14 bases between the two germline ends. The CDR3 sequence is CAARRGFNSPLHF. The CDR3 nucleotides are TGTGCCGCTCGCAGGGGTTTTAATTCACCCCTCCACTTT.

The chain joins TRBV7-8 to TRBJ2-1, with D possibly TRBD2 on 6 matching bases. V lost 1 base and J lost 4, with 14 bases in between. Germline V gene data show CDR1 as SGHVS and CDR2 as FQNEAQ. This CDR3 has 16 residues. The CDR3 sequence: CASSLGSEGRYNEQFF. CDR3 DNA sequence: TGTGCCAGCAGCTTAGGTTCGGAGGGCCGGTACAATGAGCAGTTCTTC. The full variable domain, its missing parts supplied by reference TRBV7-8 and TRBJ2-1, is GAGVSQSPRYKVAKRGQDVALRCDPISGHVSLFWYQQALGQGPEFLTYFQNEAQLDKSGLPSDRFFAERPEGSVSTLKIQRTQQEDSAVYLCASSLGSEGRYNEQFFGPGTRLTVL.